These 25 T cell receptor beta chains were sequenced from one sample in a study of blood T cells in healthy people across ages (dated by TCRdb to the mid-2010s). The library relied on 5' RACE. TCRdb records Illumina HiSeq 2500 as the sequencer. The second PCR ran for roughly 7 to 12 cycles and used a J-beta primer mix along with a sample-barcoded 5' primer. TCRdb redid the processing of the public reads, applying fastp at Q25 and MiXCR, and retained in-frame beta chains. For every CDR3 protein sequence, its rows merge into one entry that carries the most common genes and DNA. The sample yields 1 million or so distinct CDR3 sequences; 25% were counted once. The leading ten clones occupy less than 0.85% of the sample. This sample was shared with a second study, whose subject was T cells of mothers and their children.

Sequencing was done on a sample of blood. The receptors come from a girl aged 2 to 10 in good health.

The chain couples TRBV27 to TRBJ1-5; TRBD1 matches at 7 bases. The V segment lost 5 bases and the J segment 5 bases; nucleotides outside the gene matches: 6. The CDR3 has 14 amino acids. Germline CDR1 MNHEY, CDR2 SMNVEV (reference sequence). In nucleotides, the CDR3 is TGTGCCAGCAGTCCCGGGACAGAATATCAGCCCCAGCATTTT. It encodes CASSPGTEYQPQHF.

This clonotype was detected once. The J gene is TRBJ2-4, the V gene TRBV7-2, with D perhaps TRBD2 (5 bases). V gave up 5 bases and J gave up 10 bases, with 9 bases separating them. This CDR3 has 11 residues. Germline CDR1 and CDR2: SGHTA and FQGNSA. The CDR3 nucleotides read TGTGCCAGCAGCGCCCCGGGGATTCAGTACTTC. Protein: CASSAPGIQYF. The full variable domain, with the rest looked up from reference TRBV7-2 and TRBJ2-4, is GAGVSQSPSNKVTEKGKDVELRCDPISGHTALYWYRQSLGQGLEFLIYFQGNSAPDKSGLPSDRFSAERTGGSVSTLTIQRTQQEDSAVYLCASSAPGIQYFGAGTRLSVL.

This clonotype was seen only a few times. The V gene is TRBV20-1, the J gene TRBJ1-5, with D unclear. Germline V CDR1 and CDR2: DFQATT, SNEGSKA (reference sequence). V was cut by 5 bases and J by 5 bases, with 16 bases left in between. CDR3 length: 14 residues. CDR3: CSALDGQKDQPQHF. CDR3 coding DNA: TGCAGTGCTCTGGATGGGCAAAAGGATCAGCCCCAGCATTTT.

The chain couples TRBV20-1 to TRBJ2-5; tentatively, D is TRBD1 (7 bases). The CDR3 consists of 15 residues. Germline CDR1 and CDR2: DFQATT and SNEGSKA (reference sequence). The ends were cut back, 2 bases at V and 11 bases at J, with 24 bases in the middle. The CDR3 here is CSARSSGGPIGEQYF. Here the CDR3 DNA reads TGCAGTGCTAGATCATCAGGGGGGCCAATTGGAGAGCAGTACTTC.

The CDR3 DNA follows: TGTGCCAGCAGTTACTTCTCCGGTGGGGCGGAGACCCAGTACTTC. Its translation is CASSYFSGGAETQYF. The chain combines TRBV6-6 with TRBJ2-5, with D possibly being TRBD1 (5 bases). This CDR3 is built from 15 residues. The germline V gene has CDR1 MNHNY and CDR2 SVGAGI (reference sequence). V was pared by 1 base and J by 5 bases, with 14 bases between.

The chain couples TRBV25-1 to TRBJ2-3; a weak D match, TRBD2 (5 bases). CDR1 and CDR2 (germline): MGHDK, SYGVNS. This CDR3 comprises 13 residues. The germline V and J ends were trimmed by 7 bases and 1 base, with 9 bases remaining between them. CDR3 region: CASTGLGTDTQYF. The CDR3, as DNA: TGTGCCAGCACCGGACTCGGCACAGATACGCAGTATTTT. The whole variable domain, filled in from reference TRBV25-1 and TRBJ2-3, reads EADIYQTPRYLVIGTGKKITLECSQTMGHDKMYWYQQDPGMELHLIHYSYGVNSTEKGDLSSESTVSRIRTEHFPLTLESARPSHTSQYLCASTGLGTDTQYFGPGTRLTVL.

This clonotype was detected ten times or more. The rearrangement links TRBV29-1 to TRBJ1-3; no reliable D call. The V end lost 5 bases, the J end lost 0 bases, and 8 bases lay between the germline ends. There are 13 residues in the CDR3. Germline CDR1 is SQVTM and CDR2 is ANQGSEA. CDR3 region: CSVRLSSGNTIYF. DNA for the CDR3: TGCAGCGTTAGGCTTTCCTCTGGAAACACCATATATTTT.

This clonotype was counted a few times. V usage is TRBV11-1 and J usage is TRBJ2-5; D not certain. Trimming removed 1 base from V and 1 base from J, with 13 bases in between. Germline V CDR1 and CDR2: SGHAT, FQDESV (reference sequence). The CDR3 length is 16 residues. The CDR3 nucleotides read TGTGCCAGCAGCTTAGTCCCCGAACCGTCCCAAGAGACCCAGTACTTC. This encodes CASSLVPEPSQETQYF. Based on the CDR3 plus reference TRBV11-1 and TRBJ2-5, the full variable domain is EAEVAQSPRYKITEKSQAVAFWCDPISGHATLYWYRQILGQGPELLVQFQDESVVDDSQLPKDRFSAERLKGVDSTLKIQPAELGDSAMYLCASSLVPEPSQETQYFGPGTRLLVL.

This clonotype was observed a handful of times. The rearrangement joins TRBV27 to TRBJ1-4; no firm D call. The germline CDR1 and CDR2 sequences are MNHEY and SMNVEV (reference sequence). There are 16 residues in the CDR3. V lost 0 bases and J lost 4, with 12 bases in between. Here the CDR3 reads CASSLSRADINEKLFF. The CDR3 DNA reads TGTGCCAGCAGTTTATCTCGGGCAGATATTAATGAAAAACTGTTTTTT.

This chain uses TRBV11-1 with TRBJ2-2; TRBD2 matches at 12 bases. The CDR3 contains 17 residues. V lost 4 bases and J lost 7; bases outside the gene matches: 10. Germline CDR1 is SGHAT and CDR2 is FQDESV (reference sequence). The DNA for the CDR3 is TGTGCCAGCAGCTCCCTGCCGGGACTAGCGGGCCACGGGGAGCTGTTTTTT. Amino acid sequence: CASSSLPGLAGHGELFF.

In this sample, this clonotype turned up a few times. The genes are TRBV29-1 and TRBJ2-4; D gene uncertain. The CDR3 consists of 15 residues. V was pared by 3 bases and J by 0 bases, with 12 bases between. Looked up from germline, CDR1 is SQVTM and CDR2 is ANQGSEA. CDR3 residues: CSVEATWLAKNIQYF. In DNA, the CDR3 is TGCAGCGTTGAGGCTACCTGGCTAGCCAAAAACATTCAGTACTTC.

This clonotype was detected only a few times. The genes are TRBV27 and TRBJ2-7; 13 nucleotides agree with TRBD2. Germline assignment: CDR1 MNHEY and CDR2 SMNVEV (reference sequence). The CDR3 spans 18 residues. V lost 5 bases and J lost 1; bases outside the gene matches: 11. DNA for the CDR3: TGTGCCAGCAGTCTGAAACTAGCGGGGGGGCTAGTTTCCTACGAGCAGTACTTC. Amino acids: CASSLKLAGGLVSYEQYF.

The chain's CDR3 is CASSVTPWDGYTF. In nucleotides, the CDR3 is TGTGCCAGCAGTGTGACCCCCTGGGATGGCTACACCTTC. The chain uses TRBV6-2 or TRBV6-3 and TRBJ1-2; unclear D gene. V gave up 5 bases and J gave up 6 bases, with 13 bases separating them. The CDR3 covers 13 residues. Per the germline V gene, CDR1 is MNHEY and CDR2 is SVGEGT.

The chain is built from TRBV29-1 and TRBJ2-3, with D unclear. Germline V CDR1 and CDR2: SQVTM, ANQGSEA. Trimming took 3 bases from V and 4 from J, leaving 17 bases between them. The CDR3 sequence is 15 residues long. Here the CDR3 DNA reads TGCAGCGTTGAGGACCCTCGGCAGTCGCCAGATACGCAGTATTTT. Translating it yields CSVEDPRQSPDTQYF.

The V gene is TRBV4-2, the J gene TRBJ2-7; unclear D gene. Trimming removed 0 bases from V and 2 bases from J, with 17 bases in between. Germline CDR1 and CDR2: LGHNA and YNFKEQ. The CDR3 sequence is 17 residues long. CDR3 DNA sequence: TGTGCCAGCAGCCAAGATCATTCTACGGCCCTAACCTACGAGCAGTACTTC. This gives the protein CASSQDHSTALTYEQYF.

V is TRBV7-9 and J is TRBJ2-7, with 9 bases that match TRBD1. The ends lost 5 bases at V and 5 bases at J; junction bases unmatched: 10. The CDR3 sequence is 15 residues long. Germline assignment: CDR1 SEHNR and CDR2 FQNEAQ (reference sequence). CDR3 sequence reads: CASSPDIRTGDEQYF. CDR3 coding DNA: TGTGCCAGCAGCCCGGATATTAGGACAGGGGACGAGCAGTACTTC.

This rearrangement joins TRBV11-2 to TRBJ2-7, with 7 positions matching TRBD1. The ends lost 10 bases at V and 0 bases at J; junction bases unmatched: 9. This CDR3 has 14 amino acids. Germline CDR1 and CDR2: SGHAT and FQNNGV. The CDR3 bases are TGTGCCACCCCTACAGGGGACGGCTCCTACGAGCAGTACTTC. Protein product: CATPTGDGSYEQYF. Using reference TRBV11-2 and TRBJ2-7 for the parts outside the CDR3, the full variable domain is EAGVAQSPRYKIIEKRQSVAFWCNPISGHATLYWYQQILGQGPKLLIQFQNNGVVDDSQLPKDRFSAERLKGVDSTLKIQPAKLEDSAVYLCATPTGDGSYEQYFGPGTRLTVT.

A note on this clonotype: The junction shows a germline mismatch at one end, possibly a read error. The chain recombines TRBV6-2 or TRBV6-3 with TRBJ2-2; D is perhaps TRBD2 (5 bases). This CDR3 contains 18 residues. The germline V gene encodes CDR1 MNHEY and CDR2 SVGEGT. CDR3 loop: CASSKKPVLVVRTGELFF. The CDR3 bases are TGTGCCAGCAGTAAAAAGCCCGTTTTGGTAGTTCGCACCGGGGAGTTGTTTTTT.

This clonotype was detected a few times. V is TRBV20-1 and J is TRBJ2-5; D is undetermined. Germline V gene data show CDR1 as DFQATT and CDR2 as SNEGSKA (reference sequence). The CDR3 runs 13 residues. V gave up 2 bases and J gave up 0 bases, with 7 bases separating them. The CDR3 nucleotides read TGCAGTGCTAGATACAGATACCAAGAGACCCAGTACTTC. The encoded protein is CSARYRYQETQYF.

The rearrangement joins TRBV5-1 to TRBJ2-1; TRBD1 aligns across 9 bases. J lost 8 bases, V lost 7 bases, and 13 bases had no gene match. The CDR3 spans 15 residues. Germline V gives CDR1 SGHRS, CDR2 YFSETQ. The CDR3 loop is CASRTGGAKGDEQFF. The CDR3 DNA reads TGCGCCAGCCGAACAGGGGGCGCCAAGGGAGATGAGCAGTTCTTC.

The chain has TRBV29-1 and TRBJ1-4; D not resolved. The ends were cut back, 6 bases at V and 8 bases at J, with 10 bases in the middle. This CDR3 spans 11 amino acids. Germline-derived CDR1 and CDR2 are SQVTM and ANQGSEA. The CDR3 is CSVPVGEKLFF. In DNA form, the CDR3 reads TGCAGCGTCCCGGTGGGGGAAAAACTGTTTTTT.

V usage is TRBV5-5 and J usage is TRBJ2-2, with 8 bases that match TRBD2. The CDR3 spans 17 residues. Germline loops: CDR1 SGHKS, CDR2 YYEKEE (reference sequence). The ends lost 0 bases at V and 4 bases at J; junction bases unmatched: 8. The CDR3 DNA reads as TGTGCCAGCAGCTTGGTAGCGGGAATAGGGGTCACCGGGGAGCTGTTTTTT. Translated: CASSLVAGIGVTGELFF.

The CDR3 sequence: CASSQGLAGGDEQYF. DNA of the CDR3: TGCGCCAGCAGCCAGGGACTAGCGGGAGGAGACGAGCAGTACTTC. This sequence joins TRBV5-1 and TRBJ2-7; 15 bases map to TRBD2. This CDR3 has 15 residues. J lost 5 bases, V lost 4 bases, and 4 bases had no gene match. CDR1 and CDR2 from the germline V gene are SGHRS and YFSETQ.

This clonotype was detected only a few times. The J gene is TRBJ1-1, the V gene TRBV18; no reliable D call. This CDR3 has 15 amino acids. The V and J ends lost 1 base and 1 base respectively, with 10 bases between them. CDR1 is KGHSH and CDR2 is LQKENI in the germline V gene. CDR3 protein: CASSPRGSENTEAFF. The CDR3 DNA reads TGTGCCAGCTCACCACGGGGAAGCGAGAACACTGAAGCTTTCTTT.

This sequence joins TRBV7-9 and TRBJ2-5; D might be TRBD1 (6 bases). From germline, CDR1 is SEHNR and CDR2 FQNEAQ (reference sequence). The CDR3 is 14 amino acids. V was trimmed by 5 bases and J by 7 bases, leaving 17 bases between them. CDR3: CASSRSGVAGTQYF. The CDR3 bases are TGTGCCAGCAGCAGATCAGGGGTTGCAGGGACCCAGTACTTC.